The subject of this entry is one T cell receptor (beta chain). Its antigen is not known. 5'RACE with constant-segment primers yielded barcoded, UMI-tagged TCR alpha and TCR beta cDNA libraries. TCRdb re-analysed the 5' RACE reads in MiXCR, keeping a single row per CDR3 protein. The sample yields some 350,000 distinct CDR3 sequences, approximately 13% seen once. The sample is drawn from a study of T-cell memory formation after mild COVID-19. General observations from the study: Day 15 to 85 contracting clones showed balanced CD4/CD8; later expanders leaned CD4+.

Germline CDR1 SGHRS, CDR2 YFSETQ. This CDR3 is built from 15 residues. Trimming left V 1 base short and J 6 bases short, with 15 bases between. The clonotype comes from a man younger than 30 who had mild COVID-19 (a few samples of this study predate the infection). Cell type and time point are not known. What was sequenced was PBMCs or a T cell subset sorted from them (not recorded which). The rearrangement joins TRBV5-1 to TRBJ2-3; D might be TRBD2 (5 bases). Here the CDR3 reads CASSLSGFGSDTQYF. The CDR3, as DNA: TGCGCCAGCAGCTTGTCGGGGTTTGGCAGTGATACGCAGTATTTT.